This T cell receptor beta chain was sequenced in a study of blood T cells in healthy people across ages. Through a sample-barcoded 5' primer and a J-beta primer mix, a second PCR was run for 7 to 11 cycles. TCRdb processed the 5' RACE reads anew with MiXCR; each CDR3 protein has one entry. The sample has 700,000 to 950,000 distinct CDR3 sequences; 58% are singletons. CDR1 and CDR2 from the germline V gene are MGHRA and YSYEKL. CDR3 size: 13 residues. This TCR was recovered from a man in his thirties or forties in good health. The gene calls are TRBV4-1 and TRBJ2-5, with 8 bases identical to TRBD2. The DNA end is more similar to TRBJ2-7, so the J call may be wrong. Source material: blood. CDR3 bases: TGCGCCAGCAGCCCGACTAGCGCCTACGAGCAGTACTTC. Protein: CASSPTSAYEQYF.